These T cell receptor beta chains were read from a single sample in a study of blood T cell repertoires in COVID-19. Clones were read by immunoSEQ multiplex PCR, and TCRdb kept only the in-frame ones, dropping some. This sample yields roughly 270,000 clones, of which roughly 85% are seen a single time; about 5.1% belongs to the top ten. The sample taken for sequencing was peripheral blood. Source of these receptors: a man in his fifties or sixties with active or convalescent COVID-19. Each CDR3 is given with its conserved first and last residue. Each record gives: D gene, J gene, V gene, clone size, CDR3 protein, CDR3 DNA. D genes are given only for firm matches. Expanded clones are given a class, and other clones once, few, many or no size at all.

- | TRBJ1-3 | TRBV6-1 | - | CASSEGLRRDTIYF | TGTGCCAGCAGTGAGGGCCTGAGGCGGGACACCATATATTTT
- | TRBJ1-1 | TRBV18 | - | CASSPGDLNTEAFF | TGTGCCAGCTCACCGGGCGATCTGAACACTGAAGCTTTCTTT
- | TRBJ2-1 | TRBV5-1 | - | CASYRGLNNEQFF | TGCGCCAGCTACCGCGGACTCAACAATGAGCAGTTCTTC
TRBD2 | TRBJ2-1 | TRBV3-1/TRBV3-2 | - | CASSQSTFRAGGNNEQFF | TGTGCCAGCAGCCAATCCACCTTCAGGGCGGGAGGTAACAATGAGCAGTTCTTC
- | TRBJ1-4 | TRBV5-1 | - | CASTSAGGTNEKLFF | TGCGCCAGCACTTCGGCGGGGGGAACTAATGAAAAACTGTTTTTT
- | TRBJ1-2 | TRBV28 | - | CASGVWRRPNYGYTF | TGTGCCAGCGGAGTTTGGCGGAGACCAAACTATGGCTACACCTTC
- | TRBJ2-5 | TRBV28 | - | CASRPPAGERETQYF | TGTGCCAGCAGACCACCGGCGGGTGAAAGGGAGACCCAGTACTTC
- | TRBJ1-6 | TRBV28 | - | CASTPMHRPDSPLHF | TGTGCCAGCACCCCCATGCACAGGCCCGATTCACCCCTCCACTTT
- | TRBJ2-7 | TRBV3-1/TRBV3-2 | - | CASSRGGAVGRGQYF | TGTGCCAGCAGCCGAGGAGGGGCGGTAGGACGGGGGCAGTACTTC
- | TRBJ1-2 | TRBV6-2/TRBV6-3 | - | CASRPEGRASGYTF | TGTGCCAGCAGACCTGAGGGCCGCGCAAGTGGCTACACCTTC
TRBD2 | TRBJ2-1 | TRBV11-2 | few | CASSLGSAGGGYGQFF | TGTGCCAGCAGCTTAGGCAGTGCGGGAGGAGGGTATGGGCAGTTCTTC
- | TRBJ1-1 | TRBV4-1 | - | CASSQDRGGSVNTEAFF | TGCGCCAGCAGCCAAGATCGAGGCGGGTCTGTGAACACTGAAGCTTTCTTT
- | TRBJ2-3 | TRBV7-3 | - | CASSLSGQRSDTQYF | TGTGCCAGCAGCTTGAGCGGGCAGAGGTCAGATACGCAGTATTTT
TRBD1 | TRBJ1-5 | TRBV19 | - | CASSKQGTSNQPQHF | TGTGCCAGTAGTAAACAGGGGACGTCGAATCAGCCCCAGCATTTT
- | TRBJ2-6 | TRBV6-5 | - | CASGLQFSGANVLTF | TGTGCCAGCGGCCTCCAGTTTTCTGGGGCCAACGTCCTGACTTTC
- | TRBJ2-1 | TRBV9 | - | CASSRAGSYNEQFF | TGTGCCAGCAGCCGGGCGGGATCATACAATGAGCAGTTCTTC
- | TRBJ2-7 | TRBV28 | - | CASSEQLGPTYEQYF | TGTGCCAGCAGCGAACAGCTGGGCCCAACCTACGAGCAGTACTTC
- | TRBJ2-7 | TRBV28 | - | CAAGGREIPYEQYF | TGTGCCGCTGGGGGCAGGGAGATCCCCTACGAGCAGTACTTC
TRBD1 | TRBJ2-1 | TRBV7-2 | - | CASSADRDYSRLEYYEQFF | TGTGCCAGCAGTGCAGACAGGGATTACTCTCGGCTAGAGTACTATGAGCAGTTCTTC
- | TRBJ2-3 | TRBV6-6 | - | CASSYVYTDTQYF | TGTGCCAGCAGTTACGTCTACACAGATACGCAGTATTTT
- | TRBJ2-5 | TRBV5-1 | - | CASSWGRRGETQYF | TGCGCCAGCAGCTGGGGTCGAAGGGGGGAGACCCAGTACTTC
- | TRBJ2-6 | TRBV6-6 | - | CASSWAGQGGANVLTF | TGTGCCAGCAGTTGGGCAGGGCAAGGTGGGGCCAACGTCCTGACTTTC
- | TRBJ2-1 | TRBV24-1 | - | CATSDLGSGSNEQFF | TGTGCCACCAGTGATTTGGGATCCGGGAGCAATGAGCAGTTCTTC
TRBD1 | TRBJ2-1 | TRBV18 | - | CASSPDGTATLF | TGTGCCAGCTCACCCGATGGGACAGCTACGCTCTTC
- | TRBJ2-4 | TRBV4-1 | - | CASSQDWASGRDIQYF | TGCGCCAGCAGCCAAGATTGGGCAAGCGGTCGGGACATTCAGTACTTC
- | TRBJ1-1 | TRBV2 | - | CASSERREAFF | TGTGCCAGCAGTGAGCGGAGAGAAGCTTTCTTT
TRBD1 | TRBJ1-6 | TRBV5-1 | once | CASSFGTGNSPLHF | TGCGCCAGCAGCTTTGGGACAGGGAATTCACCCCTCCACTTT
- | TRBJ2-5 | TRBV9 | - | CASSANTGYQETQYF | TGTGCCAGCAGCGCAAACACAGGGTACCAAGAGACCCAGTACTTC
- | TRBJ1-3 | TRBV5-1 | - | CASSLTGTTSGNTIYF | TGCGCCAGCAGCTTAACCGGGACAACCTCTGGAAACACCATATATTTT
TRBD2 | TRBJ2-2 | TRBV2 | few | CASSEGASGTSTGELFF | TGTGCCAGCAGTGAAGGCGCTAGCGGAACCTCCACCGGGGAGCTGTTTTTT
TRBD2 | TRBJ2-7 | TRBV6-2/TRBV6-3 | once | CASSPSGRGSYEQYF | TGTGCCAGCAGTCCCAGCGGGAGAGGTTCCTACGAGCAGTACTTC
TRBD1 | TRBJ2-1 | TRBV4-1 | - | CASSRPGQGYNEQFF | TGCGCCAGCAGCCGCCCGGGACAGGGGTACAATGAGCAGTTCTTC
TRBD2 | TRBJ2-2 | TRBV7-2 | few | CASSLLAGAGELFF | TGTGCCAGCAGCCTCCTAGCGGGAGCCGGGGAGCTGTTTTTT
- | TRBJ1-4 | TRBV30 | - | CAWSARANEKLFF | TGTGCCTGGAGTGCCAGGGCAAATGAAAAACTGTTTTTT
TRBD2 | TRBJ2-1 | TRBV2 | - | CASRDGTSGYNEQFF | TGTGCCAGCAGGGACGGGACTAGCGGTTACAATGAGCAGTTCTTC
- | TRBJ1-1 | TRBV15 | - | CATSRGAFETEAFF | TGTGCCACCAGCAGAGGGGCGTTCGAGACTGAAGCTTTCTTT
- | TRBJ1-6 | TRBV6-2/TRBV6-3 | - | CASSLQGPENSPLHF | TGTGCCAGCAGTTTACAGGGACCGGAGAATTCACCCCTCCACTTT
TRBD2 | TRBJ2-7 | TRBV12-5 | - | CASGSTKREDSYEQYF | TGTGCTAGTGGTTCGACCAAGCGGGAGGACTCCTACGAGCAGTACTTC
- | TRBJ1-5 | TRBV5-6 | once | CASSLGGGEYQPQHF | TGTGCCAGCAGCTTGGGTGGGGGGGAATATCAGCCCCAGCATTTT
TRBD2 | TRBJ2-1 | TRBV29-1 | - | CSAERNGLGSYNEQFF | TGCAGCGCCGAGAGAAACGGACTAGGATCCTACAATGAGCAGTTCTTC